This is a list of T cell receptor beta chains from one sample in a study of vaccination effects on CD4 cells after COVID-19. The antigens for these receptors are not known. Some clones are missing from TCRdb's copy, which holds only in-frame ones; the method was immunoSEQ multiplex PCR. The table shows around 50,000 clones, with 76% occurring only once. Sample: CD4+ T cells from PBMCs cultured with HIV peptides, taken before COVID-19 vaccination. These receptors originate from a human donor who had a prior SARS-CoV-2 infection. CDR3s include the opening cysteine and the closing phenylalanine or tryptophan. A D gene is named only where the DNA matches it firmly. Clone size, where shown, is once, few, many, or a class for clones that have expanded.

>-|TRBJ2-1|TRBV11-3|-
TGTGCCAGCAGCGGAGTGGCGGAGTACAATGAGCAGTTCTTC
CASSGVAEYNEQFF
>-|TRBJ1-2|TRBV5-1|-
TGCGCCAGCAGCTTGGGCGGTGGCTATGGCTACACCTTC
CASSLGGGYGYTF
>-|TRBJ2-7|TRBV19|TRBD1
TGTGCCAGTAGTGCCCCGGGACAGGGCTACGAGCAGTACTTC
CASSAPGQGYEQYF
>-|TRBJ1-6|TRBV6-6|-
TGTGCCAGCAGCCCCCCAGGGTCCCATAATTCACCCCTCCACTTT
CASSPPGSHNSPLHF
>-|TRBJ2-3|TRBV5-1|-
TGCGCCAGCAGCTTGCTCGCGCTAAGCACAGATACGCAGTATTTT
CASSLLALSTDTQYF
>-|TRBJ2-1|TRBV18|-
TGTGCCAGCTCACCTTCTTCCGATGAGCAGTTCTTC
CASSPSSDEQFF
>-|TRBJ1-2|TRBV6-5|-
TGTGCCAGCAGTCGTTTACAGGGTACTTTAGGCTACACCTTC
CASSRLQGTLGYTF
>-|TRBJ2-5|TRBV6-2/TRBV6-3|-
TGTGCCAGCAGCCCCGTAAAGCGGACCCTGTACCAAGAGACCCAGTACTTC
CASSPVKRTLYQETQYF
>-|TRBJ2-3|TRBV5-1|-
TGCGCCAGCAGCAAAAGACCCGGGACAGCGTCAGGCGGGAACGGGGATACGCAGTATTTT
CASSKRPGTASGGNGDTQYF
>-|TRBJ2-7|TRBV30|-
TGTGCCTGGAAGGCTCCAGGGTACACCTACGAGCAGTACTTC
CAWKAPGYTYEQYF
>-|TRBJ2-7|TRBV6-5|TRBD2
TGTGCCAGCAGCCCACTAGCGGCGAAATACGAGCAGTACTTC
CASSPLAAKYEQYF
>-|TRBJ2-2|TRBV11-3|TRBD2
TGTGCCAGCAGCGGGACTAGCGGGGCCGCGGGCACCGGGGAGCTGTTTTTT
CASSGTSGAAGTGELFF
>-|TRBJ2-5|TRBV12-3/TRBV12-4|-
TGTGCCAGCAGTTATGGGTTCCAAGAGACCCAGTACTTC
CASSYGFQETQYF
>-|TRBJ1-2|TRBV6-5|-
TGTGCCAGCAGTTACTCGCATCAGATCCGGATGTATGGCTACACCTTC
CASSYSHQIRMYGYTF
>-|TRBJ2-7|TRBV6-5|TRBD1
TGTGCCAGCAGTTATAGACAGGGCCCCTACGAGCAGTACTTC
CASSYRQGPYEQYF
>few|TRBJ1-1|TRBV6-5|-
TGTGCCAGCAGGCGGGACGGGAACACTGAAGCTTTCTTT
CASRRDGNTEAFF
>-|TRBJ1-2|TRBV30|-
TGTGCCTGGAGTCGTCAGGTCTATGGCTACACCTTC
CAWSRQVYGYTF
>few|TRBJ2-3|TRBV7-9|-
TGTGCCAGCAGCGATACAGATACGCAGTATTTT
CASSDTDTQYF
>-|TRBJ2-5|TRBV9|TRBD2
TGTGCATCATCTGGCGGGGGGCACCAAGAGACCCAGTACTTC
CASSGGGHQETQYF
>-|TRBJ2-7|TRBV29-1|TRBD2
TGCAGCGTTTCCGAGGTAGCGGGAGGCTACGAGCAGTACTTC
CSVSEVAGGYEQYF
>-|TRBJ1-1|TRBV6-1|-
TGTGCCAGCAGTGAACAACCAACGGCTCAGGGGCTCAACACTGAAGCTTTCTTT
CASSEQPTAQGLNTEAFF
>-|TRBJ1-1|TRBV7-7|-
TGTGCTAGCAGCGCAGGATTGAACACTGAAGCTTTCTTT
CASSAGLNTEAFF
>few|TRBJ1-2|TRBV19|TRBD1
TGTGCCAGTAGTACGGACAGGGATCGATATGGCTACACCTTC
CASSTDRDRYGYTF
>-|TRBJ2-5|TRBV12-2|-
TGTGCACCGAAGAGGGGGGGCCTAGACAAGGCCCCCGAGGAGACCCAGTACTTC
CAPKRGGLDKAPEETQYF
>few|TRBJ2-1|TRBV5-1|-
TGCGCCAGCAGTCAACTAGCCTCCTACAATGAGCAGTTCTTC
CASSQLASYNEQFF
>-|TRBJ1-1|TRBV29-1|TRBD1
TGCAGCGCCTGGGGACAGGGGCAGGAAGCTTTCTTT
CSAWGQGQEAFF
>-|TRBJ1-1|TRBV6-5|-
TGTGCCAGCAGTCTTGGGCGATCGAGCACTGAAGCTTTCTTT
CASSLGRSSTEAFF
>-|TRBJ2-3|TRBV6-5|TRBD2
TGTGCCAGCAGTTACTCGACTAGCGGGATACCAGATACGCAGTATTTT
CASSYSTSGIPDTQYF
>-|TRBJ1-5|TRBV24-1|-
TGTGCCACCAGTCAGGAGTGGCTGGACAAGACAAATCAGCCCCAGCATTTT
CATSQEWLDKTNQPQHF
>-|TRBJ1-6|TRBV19|TRBD1
TGTGCCAGTAGGACAGGGCCCTCAGGTTCACCCCTCCACTTT
CASRTGPSGSPLHF
>-|TRBJ2-5|TRBV6-2/TRBV6-3|TRBD1
TGTGCCAGCAGTTACGGACGGACAGGGGCTGTCTCGGTGAGAGAGACCCAGTACTTC
CASSYGRTGAVSVRETQYF
>-|TRBJ2-7|TRBV2|-
TGTGCCAGCTATTTCGACAGGACCTACGAGCAGTACTTC
CASYFDRTYEQYF
>-|TRBJ2-3|TRBV7-9|-
TGTGCCAGCAGCCGCTTAGTGGGGACGCAGTATTTT
CASSRLVGTQYF
>-|TRBJ1-6|TRBV19|-
TGTGCCAGTACCCCATCGGGACCGCTGAATTCACCCCTCCACTTT
CASTPSGPLNSPLHF
>once|TRBJ1-2|TRBV30|TRBD1
TGTGCCTGGAGGGGACAGGGGTTCTATGGCTACACCTTC
CAWRGQGFYGYTF
>once|TRBJ1-1|TRBV6-5|TRBD1
TGTGCCATCCGGGACAGGGGTTTAGACACTGAAGCTTTCTTT
CAIRDRGLDTEAFF
>-|TRBJ2-6|TRBV11-3|-
TGTGCCAGCAGCTTGGAAAATCCAATTTCGGGGGCCAACGTCCTGACTTTC
CASSLENPISGANVLTF
>-|TRBJ2-7|TRBV4-3|TRBD2
TGCGCCAGCAGCCAGGCGACTAGCGGGGTCTACGAGCAGTACTTC
CASSQATSGVYEQYF
>-|TRBJ1-1|TRBV14|-
TGTGCCAGCAGCCAAGATACAGGGAGCGGATGGACTGAAGCTTTCTTT
CASSQDTGSGWTEAFF
>-|TRBJ2-3|TRBV6-4|-
TGTGCCAGCAGCAGACTCTTCACAGATACGCAGTATTTT
CASSRLFTDTQYF
>-|TRBJ2-1|TRBV11-3|-
TGTGCCAGCAGCTTCGCTAGGGAGGATGAGCAGTTCTTC
CASSFAREDEQFF
>once|TRBJ1-4|TRBV18|TRBD1
TGTGCCAGCTCACCACTGGGGACAGGGATGGAAAAACTGTTTTTT
CASSPLGTGMEKLFF
>-|TRBJ2-2|TRBV28|TRBD2
TGTGCCAGCAGTTTAACGGCGGGAGGAACGAACACCGGGGAGCTGTTTTTT
CASSLTAGGTNTGELFF
>-|TRBJ1-1|TRBV12-3/TRBV12-4|-
TGTGCCAGCAGTTTTGGAGACACTGAAGCTTTCTTT
CASSFGDTEAFF
>-|TRBJ2-7|TRBV4-1|TRBD2
TGCGCCAGCAGCCAAGGGGCGACTAGCGGGAGACAGTACTTC
CASSQGATSGRQYF
>few|TRBJ1-5|TRBV7-3|-
TGTGCCAGCAGCCGCAGACGAGTGTATAGCAATCAGCCCCAGCATTTT
CASSRRRVYSNQPQHF
>few|TRBJ1-6|TRBV18|TRBD1
TGTGCCAGCTCACTAACGACAGGGGGTCAGGCCCTCCACTTT
CASSLTTGGQALHF
>-|TRBJ2-7|TRBV5-6|-
TGTGCCAGCAGCTTCGTCTTGAACTACGAGCAGTACTTC
CASSFVLNYEQYF
>once|TRBJ1-4|TRBV19|-
TGTGCCAGTAGTATAGTAGAGGGAGGCCCCCGTGAAAAACTGTTTTTT
CASSIVEGGPREKLFF